Sequencing of this T cell receptor beta chain was carried out in a study of blood T cell repertoires in COVID-19. Overall study context: Sites across the United States, Italy and Spain contributed samples from acute and convalescent COVID-19. Sample material is recorded as cDNA or gDNA derived from T cells, B-cell-depleted T cells, or PBMCs.

Under the authors' procedure: Using reference gene primer amplification, nucleated cell counts were estimated. The protocol was immunoSEQ multiplex PCR, while the TCRdb copy is restricted to in-frame clones and leaves out a portion. V, J and clone size were drawn from that table, and D and trimming were deduced from the DNA. The table lists about 88,000 clones, roughly 85% of them singletons. Germline lookup yields CDR1 KGHSH and CDR2 LQKENI. The CDR3 covers 15 residues. V was shortened by 2 bases and J by 0 bases, with 8 bases between the two germline ends. J is TRBJ2-1 and V is TRBV18, with D possibly being TRBD1 (5 bases). This sequence was found in a human donor in a cohort sampled during active COVID-19. Sequenced: peripheral blood. The CDR3 loop is CASSPGASSYNEQFF. CDR3 nucleotide sequence: TGTGCCAGCTCACCAGGGGCTAGCTCCTACAATGAGCAGTTCTTC.